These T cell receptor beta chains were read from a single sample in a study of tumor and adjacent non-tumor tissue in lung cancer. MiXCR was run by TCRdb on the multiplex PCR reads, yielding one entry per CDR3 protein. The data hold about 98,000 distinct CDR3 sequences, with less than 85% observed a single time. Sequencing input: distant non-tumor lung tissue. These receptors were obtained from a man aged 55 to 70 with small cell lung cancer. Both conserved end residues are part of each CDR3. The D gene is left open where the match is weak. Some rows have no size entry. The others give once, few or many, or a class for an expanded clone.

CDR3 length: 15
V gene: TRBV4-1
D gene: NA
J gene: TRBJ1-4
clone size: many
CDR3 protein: CASSLQWGNNEKLFF
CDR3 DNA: TGCGCCAGCAGCCTCCAATGGGGGAATAATGAAAAACTGTTTTTT

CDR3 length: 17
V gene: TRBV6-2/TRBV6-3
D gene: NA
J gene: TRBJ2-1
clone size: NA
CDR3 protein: CASSYSSISGALNERFF
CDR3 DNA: TGTGCCAGCAGTTACTCGTCGATTAGTGGGGCCCTTAATGAGCGATTCTTC

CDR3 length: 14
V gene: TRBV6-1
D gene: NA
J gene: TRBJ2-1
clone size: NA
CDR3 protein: CASIFSEGRNEQFF
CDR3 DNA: TGTGCCAGCATCTTTAGCGAGGGTAGGAATGAACAGTTCTTC

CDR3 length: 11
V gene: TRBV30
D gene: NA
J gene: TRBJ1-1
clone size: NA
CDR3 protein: CAWSWGGGAFF
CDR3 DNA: TGTGCCTGGAGTTGGGGCGGGGGAGCTTTCTTT

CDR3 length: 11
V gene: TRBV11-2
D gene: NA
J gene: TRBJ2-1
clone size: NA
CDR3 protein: CASRRWGEQIF
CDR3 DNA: TGTGCCAGCAGACGCTGGGGGGAGCAGATCTTC

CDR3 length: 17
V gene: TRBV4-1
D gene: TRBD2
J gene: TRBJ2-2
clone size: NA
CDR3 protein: CASSSRISGSKTGELFF
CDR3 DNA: TGCGCCAGCAGCTCCCGGATTAGCGGGTCGAAGACCGGGGAGCTGTTTTTT

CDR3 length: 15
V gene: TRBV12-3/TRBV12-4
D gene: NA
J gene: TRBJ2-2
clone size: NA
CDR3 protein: CAGGLLSGLGGELFF
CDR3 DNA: TGTGCCGGCGGTTTACTAAGCGGCTTGGGCGGGGAGCTGTTTTTT

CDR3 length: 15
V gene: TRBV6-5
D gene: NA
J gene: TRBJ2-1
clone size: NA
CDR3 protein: CASSYSGGLGIEQFF
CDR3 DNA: TGTGCCAGCAGCTACTCTGGGGGATTGGGTATTGAGCAGTTCTTC

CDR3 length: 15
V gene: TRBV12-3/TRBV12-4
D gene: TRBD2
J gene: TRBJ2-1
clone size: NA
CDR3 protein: CANSLSGSGSDEQFF
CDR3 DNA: TGTGCCAACAGTTTGAGCGGGAGTGGGTCGGATGAGCAGTTCTTT

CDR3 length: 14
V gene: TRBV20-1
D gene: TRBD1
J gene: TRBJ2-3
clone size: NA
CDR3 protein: CSARDRTRTDMQYF
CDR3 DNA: TGCAGTGCCCGGGACAGGACACGCACAGATATGCAGTATTTT

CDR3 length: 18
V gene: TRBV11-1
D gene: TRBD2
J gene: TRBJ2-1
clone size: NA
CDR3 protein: CASSSQSRTSESGNGQFF
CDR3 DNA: TGTGCCAGCAGCTCACAATCGAGGACTAGCGAGAGTGGTAATGGGCAGTTCTTC

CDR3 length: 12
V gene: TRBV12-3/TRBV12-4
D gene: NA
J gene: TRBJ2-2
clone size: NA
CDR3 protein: CASCRRTGELFF
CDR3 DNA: TGTGCCAGCTGTCGGAGGACCGGGGAGCTGTTTTTT

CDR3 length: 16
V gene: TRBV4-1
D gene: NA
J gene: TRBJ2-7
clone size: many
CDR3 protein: CASSQAPGTAFYEQYF
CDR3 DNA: TGCGCCAGCAGCCAAGCCCCAGGGACCGCTTTCTACGAGCAGTACTTC

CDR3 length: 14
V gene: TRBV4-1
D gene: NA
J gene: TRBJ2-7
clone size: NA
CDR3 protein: CASTLAESSYEQYF
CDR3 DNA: TGTGCCAGCACCCTGGCGGAGAGCTCATACGAGCAGTACTTC

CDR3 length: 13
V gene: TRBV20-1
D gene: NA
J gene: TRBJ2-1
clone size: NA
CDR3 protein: CSVKTSGHNEQFF
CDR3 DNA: TGTAGTGTTAAGACTAGTGGACACAATGAGCAGTTCTTC

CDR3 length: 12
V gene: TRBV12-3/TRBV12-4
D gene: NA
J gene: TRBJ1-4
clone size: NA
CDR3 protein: CATGAGYEKLFF
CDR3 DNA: TGTGCCACCGGGGCGGGGTATGAAAAATTGTTTTTT

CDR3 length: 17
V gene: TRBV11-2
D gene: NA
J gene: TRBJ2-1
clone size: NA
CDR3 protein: CASSLATGQSSYNEQFF
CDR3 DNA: TGTGCCAGCAGCTTAGCGACAGGCCAGAGCTCCTATAATGAGCAGTTCTTC

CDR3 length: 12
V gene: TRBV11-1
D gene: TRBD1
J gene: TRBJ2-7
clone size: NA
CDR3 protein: CASNGQGREQYF
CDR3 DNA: TGTGCTAGCAACGGACAGGGGCGCGAGCAATACTTC

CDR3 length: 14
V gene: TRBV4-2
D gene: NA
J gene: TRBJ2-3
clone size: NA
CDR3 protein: CASRGRAGEDMQYF
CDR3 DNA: TGTGCTAGCAGGGGGCGGGCGGGAGAAGATATGCAGTATTTT

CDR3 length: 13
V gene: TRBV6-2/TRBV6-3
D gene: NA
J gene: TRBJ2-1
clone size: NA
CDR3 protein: CTSSCDSYNKQFF
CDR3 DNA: TGTACCAGCAGTTGCGACTCCTACAATAAGCAGTTCTTC

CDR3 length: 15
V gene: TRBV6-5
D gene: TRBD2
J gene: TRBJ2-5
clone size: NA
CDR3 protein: CTISYSGGLEETQYF
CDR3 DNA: TGTACCATCAGTTACTCGGGGGGTTTGGAAGAGACCCAGTACTTC

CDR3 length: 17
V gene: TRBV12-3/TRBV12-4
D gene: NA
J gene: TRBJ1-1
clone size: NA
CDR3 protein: CASSKRFVGVAYTEAFF
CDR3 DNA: TGTGCCAGCAGTAAGAGGTTTGTCGGGGTTGCGTACACAGAAGCTTTCTTT

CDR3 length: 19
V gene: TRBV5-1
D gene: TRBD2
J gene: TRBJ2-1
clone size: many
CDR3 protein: CASSFTAGVRFRGANEQFF
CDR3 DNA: TGCGCCAGCAGCTTTACAGCGGGAGTTAGGTTTAGGGGTGCGAATGAGCAGTTCTTC

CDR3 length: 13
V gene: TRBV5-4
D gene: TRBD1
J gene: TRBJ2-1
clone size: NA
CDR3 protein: CVSSYGQGIEEFF
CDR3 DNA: TGTGTCAGCAGCTACGGACAGGGCATTGAGGAGTTCTTC

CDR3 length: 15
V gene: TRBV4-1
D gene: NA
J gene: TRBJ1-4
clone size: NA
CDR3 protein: CASSQMSTADDKLFF
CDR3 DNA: TGCGCCAGCAGCCAAATGAGCACCGCGGATGATAAACTGTTTTTT

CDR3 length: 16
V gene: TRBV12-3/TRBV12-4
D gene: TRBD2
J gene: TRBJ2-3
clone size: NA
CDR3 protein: CASGFQSSGITDTQYF
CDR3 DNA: TGTGCCAGCGGTTTCCAGAGTAGCGGGATCACAGATACGCAGTACTTT

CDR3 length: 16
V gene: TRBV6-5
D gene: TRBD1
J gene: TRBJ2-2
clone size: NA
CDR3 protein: CASWVAPEQGSGELFF
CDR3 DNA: TGTGCCAGCTGGGTGGCTCCGGAACAGGGGTCCGGGGAGCTGTTTTTT

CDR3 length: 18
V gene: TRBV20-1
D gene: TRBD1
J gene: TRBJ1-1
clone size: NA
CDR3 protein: CSARDPSRDSRLNTEPFF
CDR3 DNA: TGCAGTGCTAGAGATCCCTCGAGGGACAGTCGACTAAACACTGAACCTTTCTTT

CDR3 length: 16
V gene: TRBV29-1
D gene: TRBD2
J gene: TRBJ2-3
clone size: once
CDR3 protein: CSAEESGSVSTDTQYF
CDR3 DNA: TGCAGTGCGGAAGAGAGCGGGAGCGTTAGCACAGATACGCAGTATTTT